Included here is one T cell receptor (beta chain) sequence, with context. Its antigen remains undetermined. No base quality information exists; no much larger clone differs at one position. The library came from the immunoSEQ multiplex PCR assay. TCRdb took this table from immuneACCESS and kept in-frame rearrangements with V and J called. Such tables lack part of the clones; where checked against another copy, unresolved V genes explain under half of the gap, and the rest is unexplained. In all, the sample holds 98,000 or so clones, and about 88% of those were seen once. The ten largest clones capture under 15% of the sample. The sample belongs to a study of control samples from healthy donors and cancer patients (dated by TCRdb to 2019 to 2021). From its cysteine to its phenylalanine, the CDR3 spans 16 amino acids. This entry keeps only the CDR3 DNA: 48 bases, framed from base 1. CDR1 SGHRS and CDR2 YFSETQ are derived from the germline V gene. V sheds 4 bases and J sheds 0 bases, leaving 14 bases between their ends.

The V and J segments used are TRBV5-1 and TRBJ1-3; confidence is insufficient to name the D gene. The sample taken for sequencing was blood. This clonotype was obtained from a woman in her seventies in good health. The encoded CDR3 is CASSPDGKSSGNTIYF. The DNA sequence follows: TGCGCCAGCAGCCCGGACGGCAAAAGCTCTGGAAACACCATATATTTT.